The entry below describes one T cell receptor beta chain. Its matching antigen is unknown. The CDR3 loop spans 12 amino acids. Germline loops: CDR1 LNHDA, CDR2 SQIVND (reference sequence). The V segment lost 5 bases and the J segment 11 bases; nucleotides outside the gene matches: 7. This sample is drawn from a study of cytomegalovirus exposure and HLA in healthy donors. PCR employed 60 Vbeta and 13 Jbeta primers. The table came from immunoSEQ multiplex PCR; TCRdb's copy has only in-frame clones and leaves some out. Across about 120,000 clones, the top ten clones capture around 3.9% of the sample. Regarding the study as a whole: A later analysis found most CMV-associated TCR beta chains apparently HLA-restricted. Some V segments could not be told apart, so they were left out, TRBV6-2 and TRBV6-3 among them.

The receptor's source is a man aged 18 to 29 in good health and CMV-seronegative. The sequenced material came from PBMCs. This chain uses TRBV19 with TRBJ2-5; 8 nucleotides agree with TRBD1. CDR3 protein: CASSQGAGEQYF. The CDR3 region has the DNA TGTGCCAGTAGTCAGGGGGCAGGGGAGCAGTACTTC.